Sequencing of this T cell receptor beta chain was carried out in a study of human T cells and chemical hapten exposure. Study summary: Variability of per-sample TCR yields stemmed mainly from small differences in pooled library volume. Study-level points and caveats: DPC sensitization did not alter TCRs above 1 in 1000 frequency.

The CDR3 sequence is 16 residues long. CDR1 is SGDLS, CDR2 YYNGEE, per germline. Trimming shortened V by 4 bases and J by 0 bases, and 17 bases separated the two germline ends. Indicated time point: pre-sensitization, week 0. This sample's treatment: therapeutic diphenylcyclopropenone sensitization with weekly scalp DPC. A single record per CDR3 protein comes from TCRdb applying MiXCR to the RACE reads. The data contain 200,000 to 300,000 distinct CDR3 sequences, roughly 8.9% of them singletons. A few counts support this clonotype. What it binds is not known. The chain couples TRBV9 to TRBJ2-7; no definite D call. The specimen comprised whole blood, sampled in connection with sensitization to the hapten diphenylcyclopropenone (DPC). The clonotype was recovered from a woman in her 40s with alopecia areata. Some clones in this sample may be carry-over from other donors' samples. Written as DNA, the CDR3 is TGTGCCAGCAGCCCCCAGGACCCATTCCGCTCCTACGAGCAGTACTTC. Protein sequence: CASSPQDPFRSYEQYF.